The clone carrying this T cell receptor beta chain has ten or more counts. Its cognate antigen is unknown. A read error may be the cause here, since a much bigger clone is one base away. Germline loops: CDR1 SGHRS, CDR2 YFSETQ. Germline trimming cut 3 bases from V and 5 bases from J; bases unmatched to any gene: 9. CDR3 length: 15 residues. This entry is derived from a study of breast tumors, draining lymph nodes, adjacent tissues. Study results and limitations: Luminal-like breast cancer showed significantly greater tumor-nontumor repertoire similarity than basal-like breast cancer did. That most tumor T cells come from lymph nodes remained unproven. Tumors had less TCR diversity than lymph nodes, more than nontumor tissue.

TCRdb used MiXCR to reprocess the multiplex PCR reads, holding one entry per CDR3 protein. The table shows around 21,000 distinct CDR3 sequences, with approximately 40% occurring only once. The sequence derives from a female donor with breast cancer. Some clones in this sample may be carry-over from other donors' samples. Sequenced: breast tumor tissue. This chain uses TRBV5-1 with TRBJ2-7, with 9 bases aligning to TRBD1. The CDR3 nucleotides are TGCGCCAGCAGCTCACCAGGACAGGGGTTCCACGAGCAGTACTTC. It yields the protein CASSSPGQGFHEQYF.